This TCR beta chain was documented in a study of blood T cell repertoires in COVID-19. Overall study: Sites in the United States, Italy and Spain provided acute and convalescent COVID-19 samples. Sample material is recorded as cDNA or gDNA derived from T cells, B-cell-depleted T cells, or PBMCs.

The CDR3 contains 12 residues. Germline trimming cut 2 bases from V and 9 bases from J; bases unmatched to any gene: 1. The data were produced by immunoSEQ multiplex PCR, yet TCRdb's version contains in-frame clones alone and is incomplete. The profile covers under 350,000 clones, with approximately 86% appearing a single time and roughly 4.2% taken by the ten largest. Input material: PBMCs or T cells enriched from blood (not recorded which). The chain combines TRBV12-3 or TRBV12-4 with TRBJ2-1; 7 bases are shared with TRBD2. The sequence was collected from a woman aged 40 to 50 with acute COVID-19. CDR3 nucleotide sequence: TGTGCCAGCAGTTTATTAGCGGGTGAGCAGTTCTTC. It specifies CASSLLAGEQFF.